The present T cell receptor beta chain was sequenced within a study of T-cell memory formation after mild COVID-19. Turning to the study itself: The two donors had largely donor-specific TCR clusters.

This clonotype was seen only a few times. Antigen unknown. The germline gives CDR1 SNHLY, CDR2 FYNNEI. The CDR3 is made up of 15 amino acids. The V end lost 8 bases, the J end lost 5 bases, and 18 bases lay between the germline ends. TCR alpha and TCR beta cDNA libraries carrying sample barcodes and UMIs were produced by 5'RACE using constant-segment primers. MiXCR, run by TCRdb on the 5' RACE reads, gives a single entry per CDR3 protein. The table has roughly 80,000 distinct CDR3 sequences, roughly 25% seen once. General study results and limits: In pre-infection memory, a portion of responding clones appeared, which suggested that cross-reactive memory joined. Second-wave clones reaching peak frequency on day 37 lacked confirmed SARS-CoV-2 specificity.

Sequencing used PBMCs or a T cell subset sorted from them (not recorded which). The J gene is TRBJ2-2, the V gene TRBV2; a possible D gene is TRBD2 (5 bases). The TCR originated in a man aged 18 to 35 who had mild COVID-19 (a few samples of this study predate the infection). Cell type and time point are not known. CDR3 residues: CASVVDGETTGELFF. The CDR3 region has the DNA TGTGCCAGCGTGGTGGACGGGGAGACGACCGGGGAGCTGTTTTTT.